The 7 T cell receptor beta chains below all came from one sample that was sequenced in a study of blood T cell repertoires in COVID-19. Assay: immunoSEQ multiplex PCR; the TCRdb copy retains only in-frame clones and omits some. The sample records roughly 99,000 clones, 84% being singletons. The sample comprised peripheral blood. The receptor set was obtained from a human donor in a cohort sampled during active COVID-19.

The rearrangement links TRBV19 to TRBJ1-2, with TRBD1 matching 8 bases. This CDR3 has 14 amino acids. Germline CDR1 reads LNHDA; CDR2 reads SQIVND (reference sequence). V gave up 6 bases and J gave up 3 bases; unmatched junction bases: 6. The CDR3, as DNA: TGTGCCAGTAGGAGGACAGGGCTGGACTATGGCTACACCTTC. This translates into CASRRTGLDYGYTF. Full variable domain (remainder filled in from reference TRBV19 and TRBJ1-2): DGGITQSPKYLFRKEGQNVTLSCEQNLNHDAMYWYRQDPGQGLRLIYYSQIVNDFQKGDIAEGYSVSREKKESFPLTVTSAQKNPTAFYLCASRRTGLDYGYTFGSGTRLTVV.

The V gene is TRBV5-1, the J gene TRBJ2-1, with a possible D match to TRBD1 (5 bases). V was pared by 4 bases and J by 12 bases, with 20 bases between. Germline V gene lookup returns CDR1 SGHRS and CDR2 YFSETQ. This CDR3 contains 14 residues. The DNA for the CDR3 is TGCGCCAGCAGCCCCAGGGAACCTACATTTGCGCAGTTCTTC. This translates into CASSPREPTFAQFF.

CDR3 in DNA: TGTGCCAGCTCACTCGGACAGCATAGCAATCAGCCCCAGCATTTT. It specifies CASSLGQHSNQPQHF. The chain combines TRBV18 with TRBJ1-5; D is perhaps TRBD1 (6 bases). The CDR3 covers 15 residues. Germline loops: CDR1 KGHSH, CDR2 LQKENI. V shed 4 bases and J shed 0 bases, with 10 bases lying between them. Full variable domain (outside the CDR3, taken from reference TRBV18 and TRBJ1-5): NAGVMQNPRHLVRRRGQEARLRCSPMKGHSHVYWYRQLPEEGLKFMVYLQKENIIDESGMPKERFSAEFPKEGPSILRIQQVVRGDSAAYFCASSLGQHSNQPQHFGDGTRLSIL.

This clone was seen a single time. The chain links TRBV19 to TRBJ2-7, with TRBD1 identical over 11 bases. The CDR3 spans 15 residues. CDR1 LNHDA and CDR2 SQIVND come from the germline V gene (reference sequence). V was clipped by 4 bases and J by 2 bases; unmatched bases: 4. CDR3 region: CASSKGTGGTYEQYF. Written as DNA, the CDR3 is TGTGCCAGTAGTAAAGGGACAGGGGGGACCTACGAGCAGTACTTC.

The chain employs TRBV4-1 and TRBJ2-3, with 8 bases lining up with TRBD2. The germline V gene encodes CDR1 MGHRA and CDR2 YSYEKL. The CDR3 runs to 16 residues. V dropped 3 bases and J dropped 1; count of bases not matched to a gene: 6. Here the CDR3 reads CASSHIAGLGTDTQYF. The CDR3 DNA follows: TGCGCCAGCAGCCATATAGCGGGACTAGGCACAGATACGCAGTATTTT.

The chain joins TRBV2 to TRBJ1-2; 8 bases are shared with TRBD1. Germline V gene data show CDR1 as SNHLY and CDR2 as FYNNEI. The CDR3 is made up of 12 amino acids. V shed 10 bases and J 8 bases; nucleotides not matched to a gene: 9. The CDR3 is CATPSGGQGYTF. The CDR3 DNA sequence: TGTGCCACACCGTCAGGGGGCCAAGGCTACACCTTC.

The chain couples TRBV5-1 to TRBJ2-1; 8 bases align to TRBD2. Germline CDR1 is SGHRS and CDR2 is YFSETQ. The CDR3 covers 14 residues. After removal of 1 base from V and 7 bases from J, the junction contained 4 bases not matched to a gene. The CDR3: CASSLMSSGNEQFF. In nucleotides, the CDR3 is TGCGCCAGCAGCTTGATGTCTAGCGGGAATGAGCAGTTCTTC.